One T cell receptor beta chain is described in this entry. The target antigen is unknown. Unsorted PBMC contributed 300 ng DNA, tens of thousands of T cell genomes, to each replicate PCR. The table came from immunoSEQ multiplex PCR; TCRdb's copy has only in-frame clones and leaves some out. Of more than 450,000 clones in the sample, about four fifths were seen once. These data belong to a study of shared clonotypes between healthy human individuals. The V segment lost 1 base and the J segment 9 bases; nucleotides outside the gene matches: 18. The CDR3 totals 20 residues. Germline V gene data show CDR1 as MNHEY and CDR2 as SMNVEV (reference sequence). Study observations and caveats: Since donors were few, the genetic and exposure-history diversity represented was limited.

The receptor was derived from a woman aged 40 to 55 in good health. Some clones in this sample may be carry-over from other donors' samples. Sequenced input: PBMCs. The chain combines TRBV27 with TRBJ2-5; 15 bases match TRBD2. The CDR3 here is CASSLYSGTSGRLSGDSQYF. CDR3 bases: TGTGCCAGCAGTTTATACTCCGGGACTAGCGGGAGGCTGTCAGGGGACTCCCAGTACTTC.